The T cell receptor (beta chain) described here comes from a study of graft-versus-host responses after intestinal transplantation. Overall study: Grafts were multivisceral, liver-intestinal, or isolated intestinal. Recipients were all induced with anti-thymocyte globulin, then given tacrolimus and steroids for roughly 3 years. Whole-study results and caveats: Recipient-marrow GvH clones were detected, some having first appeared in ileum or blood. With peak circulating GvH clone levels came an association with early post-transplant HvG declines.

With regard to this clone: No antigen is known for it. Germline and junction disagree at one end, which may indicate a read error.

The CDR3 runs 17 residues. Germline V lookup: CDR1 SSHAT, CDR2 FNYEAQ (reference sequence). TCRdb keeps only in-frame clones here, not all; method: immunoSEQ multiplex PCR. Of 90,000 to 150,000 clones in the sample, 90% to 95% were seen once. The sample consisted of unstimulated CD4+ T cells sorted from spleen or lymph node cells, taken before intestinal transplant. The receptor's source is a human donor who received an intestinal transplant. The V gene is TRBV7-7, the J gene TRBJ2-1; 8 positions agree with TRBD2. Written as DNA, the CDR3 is TGTGCTAGCAGCTTAGCACCAAGCGGGAGCTCCTACAATGAGCAGTTCTTC. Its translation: CASSLAPSGSSYNEQFF.